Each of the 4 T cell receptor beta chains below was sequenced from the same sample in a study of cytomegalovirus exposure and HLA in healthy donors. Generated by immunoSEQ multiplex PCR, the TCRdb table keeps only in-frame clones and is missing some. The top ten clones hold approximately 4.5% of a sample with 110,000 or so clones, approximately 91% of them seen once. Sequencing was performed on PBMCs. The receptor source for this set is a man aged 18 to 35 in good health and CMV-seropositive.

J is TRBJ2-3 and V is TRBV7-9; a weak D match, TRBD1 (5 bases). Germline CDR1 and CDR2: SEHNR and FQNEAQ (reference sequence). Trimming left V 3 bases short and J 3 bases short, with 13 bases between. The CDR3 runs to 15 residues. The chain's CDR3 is CASSLLQAFTDTQYF. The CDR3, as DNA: TGTGCCAGCAGCTTGTTACAGGCCTTTACAGATACGCAGTATTTT.

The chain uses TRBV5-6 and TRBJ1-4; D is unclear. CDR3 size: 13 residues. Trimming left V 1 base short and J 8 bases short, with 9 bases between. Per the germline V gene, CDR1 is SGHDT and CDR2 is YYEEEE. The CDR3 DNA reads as TGTGCCAGCAGCTTGCGGTCGGGGGAAAAACTGTTTTTT. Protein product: CASSLRSGEKLFF.

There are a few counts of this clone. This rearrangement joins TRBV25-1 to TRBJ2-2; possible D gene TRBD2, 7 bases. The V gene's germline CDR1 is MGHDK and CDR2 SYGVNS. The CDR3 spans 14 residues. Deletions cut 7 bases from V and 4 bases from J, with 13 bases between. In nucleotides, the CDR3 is TGTGCCAGCAATGGGGGGGCGAGCACCGGGGAGCTGTTTTTT. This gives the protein CASNGGASTGELFF.

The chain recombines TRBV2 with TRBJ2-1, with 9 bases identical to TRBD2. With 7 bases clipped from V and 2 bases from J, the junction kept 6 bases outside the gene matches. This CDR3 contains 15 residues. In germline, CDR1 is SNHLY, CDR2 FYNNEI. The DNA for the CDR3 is TGTGCCAGCAACCGGGAGCGGGGGGCCTACAATGAGCAGTTCTTC. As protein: CASNRERGAYNEQFF.